A single sample gave rise to the 10 T cell receptor beta chains below, sequenced in a study of PD-L1 blockade in urothelial cancer. Described time point: pretreatment peripheral blood. Libraries were prepared by immunoSEQ multiplex PCR; TCRdb keeps only in-frame clonotypes and omits some of them. The sample holds more than 85,000 clones, roughly 91% seen once. The sequences come from PBMCs, collected around atezolizumab (anti-PD-L1) treatment. The receptors derive from a man in his sixties with urothelial cancer.

V gene TRBV5-1 combines with J gene TRBJ2-1; tentative D call: TRBD1 (6 bases). The CDR3 consists of 13 residues. The germline CDR1 and CDR2 sequences are SGHRS and YFSETQ. With 1 base removed from V and 9 bases from J, the gap between germline ends came to 11 bases. In DNA, the CDR3 is TGCGCCAGCAGCTTGACCGGGGACATTGAGCAGTTCTTC. This codes for CASSLTGDIEQFF.

The chain couples TRBV28 to TRBJ1-5, with TRBD1 matching 9 bases. The length of the CDR3 is 15 residues. The germline V gene encodes CDR1 MDHEN and CDR2 SYDVKM. V trimming: 1 base; J trimming: 6 bases; junction bases outside the gene matches: 4. The DNA of the CDR3 is TGTGCCAGCAGTTTATTGGGACAGGGACGTCAGCCCCAGCATTTT. It is translated as CASSLLGQGRQPQHF.

The chain combines TRBV28 with TRBJ2-7; TRBD1 matches at 8 bases. The CDR3 totals 13 residues. Per the germline V gene, CDR1 is MDHEN and CDR2 is SYDVKM. The V gene end was trimmed by 5 bases and the J gene end by 3 bases; junction bases not matched to a gene: 3. The CDR3: CASSRTGNYEQYF. CDR3 nucleotide sequence: TGTGCCAGCAGTCGGACAGGGAACTACGAGCAGTACTTC.

The rearrangement links TRBV10-3 to TRBJ1-3; perhaps TRBD1 as D (5 bases). Germline CDR1 is ENHRY and CDR2 is SYGVKD. The CDR3 sequence is 16 residues long. Trimming took 3 bases from V and 2 from J, leaving 14 bases between them. The CDR3 here is CAISDGQGWTGNTIYF. In DNA, the CDR3 is TGTGCCATCAGTGATGGGCAGGGATGGACTGGAAACACCATATATTTT.

The chain is built from TRBV5-6 and TRBJ2-1; 9 bases map to TRBD1. The junction had 9 bases not matched to a gene; V was cut back by 6 bases and J by 5 bases. CDR1 is SGHDT, CDR2 YYEEEE, per germline. The CDR3 loop spans 15 amino acids. In DNA form, the CDR3 reads TGTGCCAGCAATCCTACAGGGGGCTTCGACAATGAGCAGTTCTTC. It yields the protein CASNPTGGFDNEQFF.

The chain joins TRBV28 to TRBJ2-7, with D tentatively TRBD2 (7 bases). Per the germline V gene, CDR1 is MDHEN and CDR2 is SYDVKM. Trimming left V 7 bases short and J 0 bases short, with 16 bases between. The CDR3 totals 15 residues. The CDR3 loop is CASTLGGQRSYEQYF. For the CDR3, the DNA is TGTGCCAGCACCTTGGGGGGGCAGCGCTCCTACGAGCAGTACTTC.

The chain joins TRBV4-2 to TRBJ2-7, with D hard to call. The CDR3 spans 17 residues. CDR1 LGHNA and CDR2 YNFKEQ come from the germline V gene. V was shortened by 2 bases and J by 2 bases, with 19 bases between the two germline ends. CDR3 coding DNA: TGTGCCAGCAGCCAAACCCCCAATCCCCGACAAGCCTACGAGCAGTACTTC. Its translation is CASSQTPNPRQAYEQYF.

This sequence joins TRBV5-4 and TRBJ2-7, with TRBD1 matching over 8 bases. Germline CDR1 and CDR2: SGHNT and YYREEE (reference sequence). The CDR3 covers 13 residues. Trimming cost V 1 base and J 4 bases; bases outside gene matches: 1. The CDR3 is CASSLTGGYEQYF. The CDR3 nucleotides read TGTGCCAGCAGCTTGACAGGGGGGTACGAGCAGTACTTC.

Points on this clone: Other DNA variants within this sample encode the same CDR3. The V and J genes are TRBV18 and TRBJ2-7; a possible D gene is TRBD1 (6 bases). Trimming cost V 2 bases and J 4 bases, with 9 bases left between them. The CDR3 runs to 13 residues. The germline gives CDR1 KGHSH, CDR2 LQKENI. CDR3 bases: TGTGCCAGCTCACCAGGCAGGGGTTACGAGCAGTACTTC. Residues: CASSPGRGYEQYF.

The chain has TRBV7-2 and TRBJ1-1, with a tentative D call TRBD1 (5 bases). The germline V and J ends were trimmed by 3 bases and 6 bases, with 14 bases remaining between them. The CDR3 totals 14 residues. Germline CDR1 SGHTA, CDR2 FQGNSA. CDR3 protein: CASSLRGREAEAFF. The CDR3 DNA reads as TGTGCCAGCAGCTTGAGGGGCAGGGAGGCTGAAGCTTTCTTT.